The 20 T cell receptor beta chains in this list originate from one sample, sequenced in a study of technical replicates of blood from four donors. Repertoires were generated with immunoSEQ multiplex PCR, while TCRdb's copy carries only in-frame clones and drops some. The sample yields some 57,000 clones, approximately 89% seen once. Sample: PBMCs. These receptors all stem from a human donor in good health. Some clones in this sample may be carry-over from other donors' samples.

This chain links TRBV29-1 with TRBJ2-3, with a weak D call TRBD2 (5 bases). The V gene's germline CDR1 is SQVTM and CDR2 ANQGSEA. Trimming took off 3 bases at V and 0 bases at J, with 10 bases between the two ends. The CDR3 totals 14 residues. CDR3 sequence reads: CSVDQGSSTDTQYF. CDR3 nucleotides: TGCAGCGTTGATCAAGGGAGCAGCACAGATACGCAGTATTTT.

The chain joins TRBV5-4 to TRBJ2-3; TRBD2 agrees at 8 bases. Germline-derived CDR1 and CDR2 are SGHNT and YYREEE (reference sequence). J gave up 2 bases and V 1 base, and 6 bases lay outside the gene matches. CDR3 length: 16 amino acids. The CDR3 protein is CASSLYTGGITDTQYF. DNA for the CDR3: TGTGCCAGCAGCTTGTATACGGGGGGGATCACAGATACGCAGTATTTT.

The genes are TRBV27 and TRBJ2-1, with 8 bases that match TRBD1. This CDR3 has 15 residues. The germline CDR1 and CDR2 sequences are MNHEY and SMNVEV (reference sequence). Trimming removed 5 bases from V and 10 bases from J; junction bases left unmatched: 13. CDR3 in amino acids: CASSLGQVIAGEQFF. DNA for the CDR3: TGTGCCAGCAGTCTGGGACAGGTGATAGCTGGGGAGCAGTTCTTC.

This CDR3 is CASYPGGAGVREQYF. In DNA form, the CDR3 reads TGTGCCAGTTATCCGGGAGGAGCGGGGGTTAGGGAGCAGTACTTC. The chain carries TRBV5-4 and TRBJ2-7; 8 bases are a match to TRBD2. This CDR3 has 15 residues. The trim removed 8 bases at V and 7 bases at J, leaving 17 bases unmatched. From germline, CDR1 is SGHNT and CDR2 YYREEE (reference sequence).

The CDR3 is CASRTGTGYNEQFF. In DNA form, the CDR3 reads TGTGCCAGCAGGACCGGGACAGGCTACAATGAGCAGTTCTTC. This chain connects TRBV6-5 to TRBJ2-1; 8 bases are a match to TRBD1. The CDR3 covers 14 residues. V was clipped by 6 bases and J by 3 bases; unmatched bases: 4. Germline V gene lookup returns CDR1 MNHEY and CDR2 SVGAGI.

The V and J genes are TRBV7-3 and TRBJ1-1; no clear D gene. The germline V and J ends were trimmed by 2 bases and 0 bases, with 4 bases remaining between them. CDR3 size: 13 residues. CDR1 and CDR2 from the germline V gene are SGHTA and FQGTGA. DNA for the CDR3: TGTGCCAGCAGCTTACAGTTGAACACTGAAGCTTTCTTT. This sequence encodes CASSLQLNTEAFF.

The chain combines TRBV4-2 with TRBJ2-5; 9 bases are a match to TRBD1. CDR1 is LGHNA, CDR2 YNFKEQ, per germline. Trimming removed 4 bases from V and 5 bases from J; junction bases left unmatched: 8. The CDR3 sequence is 15 residues long. The CDR3 DNA sequence: TGTGCCAGCAGCCTAACAGGGGGCCTTAGGGAGACCCAGTACTTC. Protein sequence: CASSLTGGLRETQYF.

This clone was counted a few times. V is TRBV5-4 and J is TRBJ2-3; 12 bases fit TRBD2. The germline V gene encodes CDR1 SGHNT and CDR2 YYREEE (reference sequence). With V trimmed by 4 bases and J by 5 bases, 5 bases remained unmatched. CDR3 length: 15 amino acids. The CDR3 sequence: CASSLAGGPGDTQYF. DNA of the CDR3: TGTGCCAGCAGCCTAGCGGGAGGGCCTGGAGATACGCAGTATTTT.

The chain couples TRBV5-1 to TRBJ2-3; the match to TRBD2 covers 8 bases. V shed 6 bases and J 6 bases; nucleotides not matched to a gene: 9. The CDR3 runs 14 residues. Germline V CDR1 and CDR2: SGHRS, YFSETQ. The DNA for the CDR3 is TGCGCCAGCAAAGCAAGCGGGAGTTGGGATACGCAGTATTTT. It specifies CASKASGSWDTQYF. The full variable domain, its missing parts supplied by reference TRBV5-1 and TRBJ2-3, is KAGVTQTPRYLIKTRGQQVTLSCSPISGHRSVSWYQQTPGQGLQFLFEYFSETQRNKGNFPGRFSGRQFSNSRSEMNVSTLELGDSALYLCASKASGSWDTQYFGPGTRLTVL.

The chain recombines TRBV29-1 with TRBJ2-1; possibly TRBD2 for D (6 bases). The CDR3 sequence is 13 residues long. V dropped 8 bases and J dropped 4 bases, with 15 bases sitting between them. CDR1 SQVTM and CDR2 ANQGSEA come from the germline V gene. The CDR3 region is CSNARGNYNEQFF. The DNA of the CDR3 is TGCAGCAACGCCCGGGGGAATTACAATGAGCAGTTCTTC.

The chain uses TRBV4-3 and TRBJ1-2; D gene ambiguous. The CDR3 covers 14 residues. Germline lookup yields CDR1 LGHNA and CDR2 YSLEER. V lost 0 bases to trimming and J lost 4 bases, with 9 bases between them. The CDR3 spells CASSQEPSAYGYTF. Here the CDR3 DNA reads TGCGCCAGCAGCCAAGAACCTAGTGCCTATGGCTACACCTTC.

The J gene is TRBJ1-1, the V gene TRBV6-6, with a tentative D call TRBD1 (5 bases). The ends were cut back, 6 bases at V and 6 bases at J, with 14 bases in the middle. The CDR3 length is 13 residues. CDR1 is MNHNY, CDR2 SVGAGI, per germline (reference sequence). The DNA for the CDR3 is TGTGCCAGCAGCCCTCGACAGAATTCTGAAGCTTTCTTT. This gives the protein CASSPRQNSEAFF.

The CDR3 protein is CASSVQSQETQYF. CDR3 sequence (DNA): TGTGCCAGTAGTGTGCAGTCCCAAGAGACCCAGTACTTC. This chain connects TRBV19 to TRBJ2-5; no reliable D call. The CDR3 spans 13 residues. V lost 5 bases and J lost 1, with 8 bases in between. Germline CDR1 reads LNHDA; CDR2 reads SQIVND (reference sequence).

The chain combines TRBV5-1 with TRBJ2-7, with TRBD1 matching over 11 bases. The germline CDR1 and CDR2 sequences are SGHRS and YFSETQ. The CDR3 has 15 amino acids. V gave up 3 bases and J gave up 2 bases; unmatched junction bases: 4. As DNA, the CDR3 is TGCGCCAGCAGCTCGGACAGGGGGCACACCTACGAGCAGTACTTC. It yields the protein CASSSDRGHTYEQYF.

The chain links TRBV9 to TRBJ2-1; D not resolved. The CDR3 covers 13 residues. The V gene's germline CDR1 is SGDLS and CDR2 YYNGEE. V was cut by 3 bases and J by 10 bases, with 14 bases left in between. The CDR3 sequence: CASSGPGGGEQFF. CDR3 bases: TGTGCCAGCAGCGGGCCGGGTGGTGGGGAGCAGTTCTTC.

The V call is TRBV5-4, the J call TRBJ2-5; 9 bases line up with TRBD2. This CDR3 is built from 14 residues. Germline assignment: CDR1 SGHNT and CDR2 YYREEE (reference sequence). With V trimmed by 1 base and J by 3 bases, 1 base remained unmatched. In DNA, the CDR3 is TGTGCCAGCAGCTTGAAGCGGGGGGAAGAGACCCAGTACTTC. This sequence encodes CASSLKRGEETQYF.

Here the CDR3 DNA reads TGTGCCAGCAGCCCCCCGGTGGACAGGGGGTTCTACGAGCAGTACTTC. Translated, it gives CASSPPVDRGFYEQYF. The chain is built from TRBV5-6 and TRBJ2-7, with 10 bases fitting TRBD1. The germline gives CDR1 SGHDT, CDR2 YYEEEE. The J segment lost 3 bases and the V segment lost 4 bases, leaving 10 bases of the junction unmatched. The length of the CDR3 is 16 residues.

The chain has TRBV23-1 and TRBJ2-5; possibly TRBD1 for D (5 bases). TRBV23-1 is flagged as an ORF with uncertain function. This CDR3 comprises 13 residues. Deletions cut 2 bases from V and 8 bases from J, with 12 bases between. CDR3 in amino acids: CASSQPFRVTQYF. The CDR3, as DNA: TGCGCCAGCAGTCAACCTTTCAGGGTAACCCAGTACTTC.

J is TRBJ2-5 and V is TRBV5-8; 12 nucleotides line up with TRBD2. Germline CDR1 SGHTS, CDR2 YDEGEE. Trimming cost V 4 bases and J 4 bases; bases outside gene matches: 5. This CDR3 contains 15 residues. This CDR3 reads CASSPLTSGGETQYF. In nucleotides, the CDR3 is TGTGCCAGCAGCCCCCTGACTAGCGGGGGAGAGACCCAGTACTTC.

This clone appeared a few times. The chain joins TRBV4-3 to TRBJ2-1; D gene uncertain. Looked up from germline, CDR1 is LGHNA and CDR2 is YSLEER. With 1 base removed from V and 3 bases from J, the gap between germline ends came to 7 bases. This CDR3 has 14 residues. The CDR3 loop reads CASSQATSYNEQFF. The DNA of the CDR3 is TGCGCCAGCAGCCAAGCTACGAGCTACAATGAGCAGTTCTTC.